A selection of T cell receptor beta chains follows, all from one sample in a study of T cells in Graves' hyperthyroidism and ophthalmopathy. TCRdb analysed the multiplex PCR reads with MiXCR anew, one entry per CDR3 protein. This table holds some 600,000 distinct CDR3 sequences, approximately 15% found once. The sample consisted of blood. The receptors here all came from a woman aged 25-40 years with Graves' hyperthyroidism that later progressed to Graves' ophthalmopathy. Both conserved end residues are part of each CDR3. The D gene is left open where the match is weak. Not every row has a clone size; where given, it reads once, few, many or a size class.

d_gene	v_gene	len	abundance	j_gene	CDR3nt	CDR3aa
TRBD1	TRBV9	14	few	TRBJ1-2	TGTGCCAGCAGCGTGCCGGGACAGAACTATGGCTACACCTTC	CASSVPGQNYGYTF
.	TRBV27	20	many	TRBJ2-6	TGTGCCAGCAGTTTTGTTTCTCTGGGGGGTTGGATCGCTGGGGCCAACGTCCTGACTTTC	CASSFVSLGGWIAGANVLTF
TRBD1	TRBV29-1	14	.	TRBJ2-7	TGCAGCGTTCCAGGACAGGGGAGCTCCTACGAGCAGTACTTC	CSVPGQGSSYEQYF
TRBD2	TRBV7-2	18	.	TRBJ2-1	TGTGCCAGCAGCTACGGGACTAGCGGGCATGCCAAGTACAATGAGCAGTTCTTC	CASSYGTSGHAKYNEQFF
.	TRBV24-1	13	many	TRBJ1-1	TGTGCCACCAGTGACCCGGGGGGCCTTGAAGCTTTCTTT	CATSDPGGLEAFF
TRBD1	TRBV6-2/TRBV6-3	17	few	TRBJ2-7	TGTGCCAGCAGGAGGAAGACCGACAGGGCCCTGGGGTACGAGCAGTACTTC	CASRRKTDRALGYEQYF
.	TRBV4-1	14	many	TRBJ2-7	TGCGCCAGCAGCCAAGAATGGGGGAGGTACGAGCAGTACTTC	CASSQEWGRYEQYF
.	TRBV6-1	13	many	TRBJ1-1	TGTGCCAGCAACCGACAGACGAACACTGAAGCTTTCTTT	CASNRQTNTEAFF
.	TRBV12-3/TRBV12-4	17	.	TRBJ2-6	TGTGCCAGCAGTCCCCGTGAAGGGGCGGAGGGGGCCAACGTCCTGACTTTC	CASSPREGAEGANVLTF
.	TRBV11-1	16	many	TRBJ2-3	TGTGCCAGCAGTTATGTACAGGACCACAGCACAGATACGCAGTATTTT	CASSYVQDHSTDTQYF
.	TRBV24-1	16	many	TRBJ2-1	TGTGCCACCAGTGATTTAGGACAGGGAGGGAACAATGAGCAGTTCTTC	CATSDLGQGGNNEQFF
.	TRBV27	12	many	TRBJ2-7	TGTGCCAGCAGCGACAGATACTACGAGCAGTACTTC	CASSDRYYEQYF
.	TRBV6-2/TRBV6-3	13	.	TRBJ2-1	TGTGCCAGTCCTCAGAATCACCGGGGGTGGACGTTCTTC	CASPQNHRGWTFF
.	TRBV5-6	17	many	TRBJ1-5	TGTGCCAGCAGCTTGACATCAGTGTCGAGTAGCAATCAGCCCCAGCATTTT	CASSLTSVSSSNQPQHF
TRBD1	TRBV11-3	15	.	TRBJ2-3	TGTGCCAGCAGCCGTTCCGGGACAGCTACAGATACGCAGTATTTT	CASSRSGTATDTQYF